Below, 13 T cell receptor beta chains from the same sample are listed, as sequenced in a study of shared clonotypes between healthy human individuals. The data were produced by immunoSEQ multiplex PCR, yet TCRdb's version contains in-frame clones alone and is incomplete. Of roughly 1 million clones listed, around 75% are singletons. The sample was memory CD4+ T cells sorted from blood. Subset denoted: CD45RA-negative fraction. Receptors were obtained from a man aged 18 to 30 in good health.

This clone was observed once. The chain links TRBV2 to TRBJ2-5; D is unclear. CDR1 is SNHLY and CDR2 is FYNNEI in the germline V gene. The CDR3 has 13 residues. With 4 bases removed from V and 2 bases from J, the gap between germline ends came to 8 bases. CDR3 amino acids: CASSVYLQETQYF. The CDR3 bases are TGTGCCAGCAGTGTCTACCTGCAAGAGACCCAGTACTTC.

The gene calls are TRBV10-2 and TRBJ2-2; unclear D gene. This CDR3 has 15 residues. CDR1 is WSHSY, CDR2 SAAADI, per germline. The germline V and J ends were trimmed by 4 bases and 2 bases, with 11 bases remaining between them. DNA of the CDR3: TGCGCCAGCAGTGTTAGACCGACAAACACCGGGGAGCTGTTTTTT. Amino acid sequence: CASSVRPTNTGELFF.

This rearrangement joins TRBV25-1 to TRBJ1-6; possibly TRBD1 for D (5 bases). V dropped 4 bases and J dropped 8 bases, with 12 bases sitting between them. This CDR3 has 14 residues. Germline V gene lookup returns CDR1 MGHDK and CDR2 SYGVNS. The CDR3 loop reads CASSAGTGYSPLHF. The CDR3 DNA reads TGTGCCAGCAGTGCCGGGACGGGTTATTCACCCCTCCACTTT.

This chain links TRBV6-1 with TRBJ1-2, with 7 bases aligning to TRBD1. The V segment lost 4 bases and the J segment 1 base; nucleotides outside the gene matches: 12. The CDR3 runs to 17 residues. Germline values: CDR1 MNHNS, CDR2 SASEGT. CDR3 nucleotides: TGTGCCAGCAGTGCCCCCCCCGGGACAGCAGTTAACTATGGCTACACCTTC. It translates to CASSAPPGTAVNYGYTF.

About this clone: Other DNA sequences in this specimen translate into the identical CDR3. This sequence joins TRBV19 and TRBJ1-5; 7 bases match TRBD1. The germline V gene has CDR1 LNHDA and CDR2 SQIVND (reference sequence). V shed 4 bases and J 4 bases; nucleotides not matched to a gene: 1. CDR3 size: 13 residues. CDR3: CASSTQGNQPQHF. The CDR3 nucleotides read TGTGCCAGTAGTACACAGGGGAATCAGCCCCAGCATTTT.

The chain uses TRBV5-1 and TRBJ2-2, with D possibly TRBD2 on 5 matching bases. V was trimmed by 0 bases and J by 7 bases, leaving 16 bases between them. Germline CDR1 SGHRS, CDR2 YFSETQ. The CDR3 is 16 residues long. CDR3 bases: TGCGCCAGCAGCTTGGTGATCGGGAATATTAACGGGGAGCTGTTTTTT. Amino acids: CASSLVIGNINGELFF.

For the CDR3, the DNA is TGTGCCACCAGACCCAAGGGCCGCTATGGCTACACCTTC. This sequence encodes CATRPKGRYGYTF. The chain links TRBV15 to TRBJ1-2; D is undetermined. CDR3 length: 13 amino acids. Germline loops: CDR1 LNHNV, CDR2 YYDKDF (reference sequence). V lost 6 bases and J lost 4, with 12 bases in between.

This clone was observed a handful of times. Within the sample, other DNA sequences also encode this same CDR3. V and J are TRBV30 and TRBJ1-3; D not resolved. Deletions cut 0 bases from V and 3 bases from J, with 6 bases between. CDR1 is GTSNPN and CDR2 is SVGIG in the germline V gene (reference sequence). This CDR3 region has 13 residues. CDR3 loop: CAWSVLSGNTIYF. The CDR3 DNA follows: TGTGCCTGGAGTGTACTCAGTGGAAACACCATATATTTT.

The chain combines TRBV2 with TRBJ2-7; 7 positions agree with TRBD1. CDR3 length: 12 amino acids. J gave up 2 bases and V 10 bases, and 5 bases lay outside the gene matches. The germline V gene encodes CDR1 SNHLY and CDR2 FYNNEI. As DNA, the CDR3 is TGTGCCACCGTACAGGGGACCTACGAGCAGTACTTC. It specifies CATVQGTYEQYF.

This CDR3 is CASSPSTGEVYGYTF. CDR3 nucleotides: TGTGCCAGCAGTCCCTCGACAGGGGAGGTCTATGGCTACACCTTC. The chain carries TRBV28 and TRBJ1-2; 8 nucleotides line up with TRBD1. Germline CDR1 and CDR2: MDHEN and SYDVKM. The CDR3 runs to 15 residues. Germline trimming cut 5 bases from V and 4 bases from J; bases unmatched to any gene: 9.

The chain employs TRBV5-1 and TRBJ1-1, with a possible D match to TRBD1 (6 bases). V was clipped by 5 bases and J by 0 bases, with 14 bases between them. The CDR3 runs to 15 residues. Germline V gene lookup returns CDR1 SGHRS and CDR2 YFSETQ. CDR3 loop: CASSRDGQMNTEAFF. The CDR3, as DNA: TGCGCCAGCAGTCGGGACGGACAGATGAACACTGAAGCTTTCTTT. Together with reference TRBV5-1 and TRBJ1-1, the CDR3 gives the full variable domain: KAGVTQTPRYLIKTRGQQVTLSCSPISGHRSVSWYQQTPGQGLQFLFEYFSETQRNKGNFPGRFSGRQFSNSRSEMNVSTLELGDSALYLCASSRDGQMNTEAFFGQGTRLTVV.

The chain joins TRBV25-1 to TRBJ2-7; perhaps TRBD2 as D (7 bases). Trimming cost V 3 bases and J 5 bases, with 14 bases left between them. Germline V gene sequence: CDR1 MGHDK, CDR2 SYGVNS. This CDR3 region has 14 residues. The CDR3 reads CASSDGGAAHEQYF. The CDR3 DNA is TGTGCCAGCAGTGATGGGGGGGCAGCCCACGAGCAGTACTTC.

The chain recombines TRBV9 with TRBJ2-2; 10 positions agree with TRBD2. The CDR3 has 17 residues. Germline CDR1 is SGDLS and CDR2 is YYNGEE. V lost 0 bases, J lost 1 base, and 3 bases stayed unmatched. The CDR3 DNA follows: TGTGCCAGCAGCGTAGAAACTAGCGGGAAGAACACCGGGGAGCTGTTTTTT. This translates into CASSVETSGKNTGELFF.